The clone carrying this TCR beta chain was detected ten times or more. The antigen is unknown. The germline V gene has CDR1 SEHNR and CDR2 FQNEAQ (reference sequence). The trim removed 5 bases at V and 4 bases at J, leaving 10 bases unmatched. The CDR3 loop spans 15 amino acids. Diagnoses rested on clinical symptoms, serum thyroxine and TRAb, thyroid ultrasound and orbital computed tomography. What was amplified from RNA transcripts were TCR beta CDR3 regions. TCR CDR3 regions were first amplified by RT-PCR with HTBI primers. TCRdb analysed the multiplex PCR reads with MiXCR anew, one entry per CDR3 protein. The sample has about 640,000 distinct CDR3 sequences, more than 20% seen once. This sample is part of a study of T cells in Graves' hyperthyroidism and ophthalmopathy. Findings of the study overall: Most thyroid clonotypes that were expanded above 0.001 also turned up in blood. By a 13 V-J model, ophthalmopathy was set apart from stable hyperthyroidism. Onset of ophthalmopathy came a median roughly 6.9 months after the model predicted it.

This TCR was recovered from a man in his thirties or forties with Graves' ophthalmopathy. The V gene is TRBV7-9, the J gene TRBJ1-2; TRBD1 aligns across 7 bases. Sample: blood. The CDR3 DNA follows: TGTGCCAGCAGCACGTCCGGGACAGCCCTCTATGGCTACACCTTC. It specifies CASSTSGTALYGYTF. Complete variable domain (other parts from reference TRBV7-9 and TRBJ1-2): DTGVSQNPRHKITKRGQNVTFRCDPISEHNRLYWYRQTLGQGPEFLTYFQNEAQLEKSRLLSDRFSAERPKGSFSTLEIQRTEQGDSAMYLCASSTSGTALYGYTFGSGTRLTVV.